This TCR beta chain was documented in a study of T cell repertoires in aging, cancer and after chemotherapy. The overall study: Donors were grouped into six age bands spanning 30 or younger through 70 or older. Paired samples before and after chemotherapy came from chronic lymphocytic leukemia patients on fludarabine- or bendamustine-based regimens. Study-wide results and caveats: Untreated cancer patients had significantly lower blood TCR diversity than age-matched healthy donors.

Per germline, CDR1 SGHRS and CDR2 YFSETQ. CDR3 length: 11 amino acids. Trimming removed 4 bases from V and 7 bases from J, with 5 bases in between. The template was genomic DNA from peripheral blood, not RNA. TRB rearrangements spanning V, D and J were amplified using mixed TRB-A/B primers. TCRdb called the multiplex PCR reads again in MiXCR, with one record for every CDR3 protein. The table lists thousands of distinct CDR3 sequences, 49% of them singletons. With respect to this clonotype: The antigen is not known.

The receptor was isolated from a human donor with a blood cancer. The V and J genes are TRBV5-1 and TRBJ2-2; D not resolved. The sequenced material came from blood. The CDR3 sequence is CASSDLGELFF. CDR3 coding DNA: TGCGCCAGCAGCGATCTCGGGGAGCTGTTTTTT.